Following are 5 T cell receptor beta chains from one sample sequenced in a study of blood T cell repertoires in COVID-19. Profiling relied on immunoSEQ multiplex PCR, and the TCRdb table lists in-frame clones only, not all of them. Altogether over 75,000 clones are present, less than 85% being singletons, with the ten largest covering 7.5% to 9.5%. Sequencing was done on a sample of peripheral blood. All receptors derive from a man aged 50-60 years who had recovered from COVID-19.

The chain is built from TRBV23-1 and TRBJ2-1; 14 bases fit TRBD2. TRBV23-1 carries the ORF label, with uncertain function. CDR3 length equals 21 residues. V was pared by 8 bases and J by 3 bases, with 21 bases of the junction left unmatched. In nucleotides, the CDR3 is TGCGCCAGCTCCCGCACGCAGACTAGCGGGAGGGCCTATGATTTCTACAATGAGCAGTTCTTC. Encoded protein: CASSRTQTSGRAYDFYNEQFF.

J is TRBJ2-7 and V is TRBV2; a weak D match, TRBD2 (6 bases). Germline-derived CDR1 and CDR2 are SNHLY and FYNNEI. This CDR3 has 14 amino acids. The ends were cut back, 6 bases at V and 3 bases at J, with 15 bases in the middle. In DNA form, the CDR3 reads TGTGCCAGCAGCAGCTCAGGACTATTCTACGAGCAGTACTTC. Translated, it gives CASSSSGLFYEQYF.

The rearrangement links TRBV24-1 to TRBJ2-7, with 8 bases aligning to TRBD1. The V segment lost 9 bases and the J segment 2 bases; nucleotides outside the gene matches: 11. This CDR3 has 15 residues. The V gene's germline CDR1 is KGHDR and CDR2 SFDVKD. CDR3 bases: TGTGCCACCTTAAACTGGGACAGGCGAACCTACGAGCAGTACTTC. Amino acid sequence: CATLNWDRRTYEQYF.

This clone appeared once. The V and J genes are TRBV11-2 and TRBJ2-1, with 12 bases matching TRBD2. The trim removed 1 base at V and 14 bases at J, leaving 12 bases unmatched. In germline, CDR1 is SGHAT, CDR2 FQNNGV. The CDR3 spans 16 residues. Here the CDR3 reads CASSLARALAGGPEFF. In nucleotides, the CDR3 is TGTGCCAGCAGCTTAGCGAGGGCTCTAGCGGGAGGGCCGGAGTTCTTC. Full variable domain (rest looked up from reference TRBV11-2 and TRBJ2-1): EAGVAQSPRYKIIEKRQSVAFWCNPISGHATLYWYQQILGQGPKLLIQFQNNGVVDDSQLPKDRFSAERLKGVDSTLKIQPAKLEDSAVYLCASSLARALAGGPEFFGPGTRLTVL.

The chain carries TRBV7-3 and TRBJ2-3; 9 positions match TRBD2. Germline V gene data show CDR1 as SGHTA and CDR2 as FQGTGA. Trimming cost V 3 bases and J 2 bases; bases outside gene matches: 6. The CDR3 covers 16 residues. CDR3: CASSLTGTSITDTQYF. CDR3 nucleotides: TGTGCCAGCAGCTTGACCGGGACTAGCATCACAGATACGCAGTATTTT.